A selection of T cell receptor beta chains follows, all from one sample in a study of cytomegalovirus exposure and HLA in healthy donors. The repertoire was sequenced with immunoSEQ multiplex PCR; TCRdb's copy has only in-frame clones and lacks some. This sample yields 100,000 to 150,000 clones, of which approximately 70% are seen a single time; 4% to 5.5% belongs to the top ten. What was sequenced was PBMCs. The receptors were sampled from a man aged 60-69 years in good health and CMV-seropositive. Both conserved end residues are part of each CDR3. D genes are given only for firm matches. Clone size is given for some rows only: seen once, a few or many times, or a class if the clone is expanded.

cdr3_nt: TGCAGTGCTAGAGCGAATGAGCAGTTCTTC
cdr3_aa: CSARANEQFF
clone_size: once
d_call: NA
v_call: TRBV20-1
j_call: TRBJ2-1

cdr3_nt: TGTGCCATCAGTCAGCTACTAGCGGGGGTTTCGTACGAGCAGTACTTC
cdr3_aa: CAISQLLAGVSYEQYF
clone_size: NA
d_call: TRBD2
v_call: TRBV10-3
j_call: TRBJ2-7

cdr3_nt: TGCGCCAGCAGTCCGGGACAGGGCTTCCAAGAGACCCAGTACTTC
cdr3_aa: CASSPGQGFQETQYF
clone_size: NA
d_call: TRBD1
v_call: TRBV23-1
j_call: TRBJ2-5

cdr3_nt: TGTGCCATCGGGTATGCAGGGGGCGTTCGGGAGACCCAGTACTTC
cdr3_aa: CAIGYAGGVRETQYF
clone_size: NA
d_call: TRBD1
v_call: TRBV10-3
j_call: TRBJ2-5

cdr3_nt: TGTGCCAGCAGTGAGTATGTCGGACAGGGGGTCACGGAGACCCAGTACTTC
cdr3_aa: CASSEYVGQGVTETQYF
clone_size: NA
d_call: TRBD1
v_call: TRBV6-1
j_call: TRBJ2-5

cdr3_nt: TGTGCCAGTAGTCCATTATTATCGGGAAATGAAAAACTGTTTTTT
cdr3_aa: CASSPLLSGNEKLFF
clone_size: NA
d_call: NA
v_call: TRBV19
j_call: TRBJ1-4

cdr3_nt: TGCGCCAGCAGTGGGTGGGACAGCAAAAACATTCAGTACTTC
cdr3_aa: CASSGWDSKNIQYF
clone_size: NA
d_call: TRBD1
v_call: TRBV10-2
j_call: TRBJ2-4

cdr3_nt: TGTGCCAGTAGTATGAGGACAGGGGCCGGGGCCAACGTCCTGACTTTC
cdr3_aa: CASSMRTGAGANVLTF
clone_size: NA
d_call: TRBD1
v_call: TRBV19
j_call: TRBJ2-6

cdr3_nt: TGTGCCAGCAGCTTAGCAGGGGTGGGAGAGACCCAGTACTTC
cdr3_aa: CASSLAGVGETQYF
clone_size: few
d_call: NA
v_call: TRBV11-2
j_call: TRBJ2-5

cdr3_nt: TGTGCCAGCAGTCCGCCCGGGACACGCACCGGGGAGCTGTTTTTT
cdr3_aa: CASSPPGTRTGELFF
clone_size: NA
d_call: NA
v_call: TRBV28
j_call: TRBJ2-2

cdr3_nt: TGTGCCAGCAGCTCAGCGGGGGTTCCCCATCAGTTCTTC
cdr3_aa: CASSSAGVPHQFF
clone_size: few
d_call: TRBD2
v_call: TRBV7-3
j_call: TRBJ2-1

cdr3_nt: TGCGCCAGCAGCTACTCCAAGGACGGGACTGGCGGCTACACCTTC
cdr3_aa: CASSYSKDGTGGYTF
clone_size: NA
d_call: NA
v_call: TRBV5-1
j_call: TRBJ1-2

cdr3_nt: TGTGCCAGCAGCTACGACAGGGGGAGGGAGACCCAGTACTTC
cdr3_aa: CASSYDRGRETQYF
clone_size: once
d_call: TRBD1
v_call: TRBV7-9
j_call: TRBJ2-5

cdr3_nt: TGCGCCAGCAGCTCGAATTTACAGAACACTGAAGCTTTCTTT
cdr3_aa: CASSSNLQNTEAFF
clone_size: NA
d_call: NA
v_call: TRBV5-1
j_call: TRBJ1-1

cdr3_nt: TGTGCCAGCTCACCAGGAGCCTCCCCTAATGAAAAACTGTTTTTT
cdr3_aa: CASSPGASPNEKLFF
clone_size: NA
d_call: NA
v_call: TRBV18
j_call: TRBJ1-4

cdr3_nt: TGTGCCAGCTTGGGGGGAGCTCAATACAATGAGCAGTTCTTC
cdr3_aa: CASLGGAQYNEQFF
clone_size: NA
d_call: NA
v_call: TRBV28
j_call: TRBJ2-1

cdr3_nt: TGCGCCAGCGGCGAACGAACTCAACCTATCCGGGACAGCTTGAATGAAAAACTGTTTTTT
cdr3_aa: CASGERTQPIRDSLNEKLFF
clone_size: NA
d_call: TRBD1
v_call: TRBV10-2
j_call: TRBJ1-4

cdr3_nt: TGTGCCAGCAGCCCACAGGGGCTGAACTATGGCTACACCTTC
cdr3_aa: CASSPQGLNYGYTF
clone_size: NA
d_call: TRBD1
v_call: TRBV7-8
j_call: TRBJ1-2

cdr3_nt: TGTGCCAGCAGAGCGACCGGGACAGGGCTCGGCTACACCTTC
cdr3_aa: CASRATGTGLGYTF
clone_size: NA
d_call: TRBD1
v_call: TRBV2
j_call: TRBJ1-2

cdr3_nt: TGTGCCAGCAGCCAAAATGGATACAGGGGGCAGGGTGGCTACACCTTC
cdr3_aa: CASSQNGYRGQGGYTF
clone_size: NA
d_call: TRBD1
v_call: TRBV28
j_call: TRBJ1-2

cdr3_nt: TGTGCCAGTAGTACACAGGTGATGAACACTGAAGCTTTCTTT
cdr3_aa: CASSTQVMNTEAFF
clone_size: NA
d_call: NA
v_call: TRBV19
j_call: TRBJ1-1

cdr3_nt: TGTGCCAGCAGCCGCCCGATGGCCAATTCACCCCTCCACTTT
cdr3_aa: CASSRPMANSPLHF
clone_size: few
d_call: NA
v_call: TRBV5-8
j_call: TRBJ1-6

cdr3_nt: TGTGCCAGCAGCTTTAAAACGAACACCGGGGAGCTGTTTTTT
cdr3_aa: CASSFKTNTGELFF
clone_size: NA
d_call: NA
v_call: TRBV11-3
j_call: TRBJ2-2

cdr3_nt: TGTGCCAGTAGTATCGGAGGGCAGAATGAAAAACTGTTTTTT
cdr3_aa: CASSIGGQNEKLFF
clone_size: once
d_call: NA
v_call: TRBV19
j_call: TRBJ1-4

cdr3_nt: TGTGCCAGCAGCGCGGATCTCAGGGGGCAGAATGAAAAACTGTTTTTT
cdr3_aa: CASSADLRGQNEKLFF
clone_size: once
d_call: TRBD1
v_call: TRBV5-4
j_call: TRBJ1-4

cdr3_nt: TGCGCCAGCAGCCAATTTGGACAGGGGGTTAATTCACCCCTCCACTTT
cdr3_aa: CASSQFGQGVNSPLHF
clone_size: NA
d_call: TRBD1
v_call: TRBV4-1
j_call: TRBJ1-6

cdr3_nt: TGTGCCAGTAGCGAGACTAGCGGCTCCTACAATGAGCAGTTCTTC
cdr3_aa: CASSETSGSYNEQFF
clone_size: NA
d_call: TRBD2
v_call: TRBV19
j_call: TRBJ2-1

cdr3_nt: TGCGCCAGCAGCGGGGACGGGGGGCAAGAAAACACCATATATTTT
cdr3_aa: CASSGDGGQENTIYF
clone_size: few
d_call: NA
v_call: TRBV5-1
j_call: TRBJ1-3

cdr3_nt: TGTGCCAGCTCAACGACAGGGGACAATGAGCAGTTCTTC
cdr3_aa: CASSTTGDNEQFF
clone_size: NA
d_call: TRBD1
v_call: TRBV18
j_call: TRBJ2-1

cdr3_nt: TGCGCCAGCAGCCAAGGACTAGCGGGGTTCTACGAGCAGTACTTC
cdr3_aa: CASSQGLAGFYEQYF
clone_size: NA
d_call: TRBD2
v_call: TRBV4-1
j_call: TRBJ2-7

cdr3_nt: TGTGCCAGCAGTTCTCTTCTAGCGGGGGGGTACAATGAGCAGTTCTTC
cdr3_aa: CASSSLLAGGYNEQFF
clone_size: NA
d_call: TRBD2
v_call: TRBV27
j_call: TRBJ2-1

cdr3_nt: TGTGCCAGCTCCCCGATGTGGGGGCGGGGGAACCAAGAGACCCAGTACTTC
cdr3_aa: CASSPMWGRGNQETQYF
clone_size: NA
d_call: NA
v_call: TRBV9
j_call: TRBJ2-5

cdr3_nt: TGTGCCAGCGACCCCATGGCCAGGGGGTTTATAGCCGGGGAGCTGTTTTTT
cdr3_aa: CASDPMARGFIAGELFF
clone_size: NA
d_call: NA
v_call: TRBV21-1
j_call: TRBJ2-2

cdr3_nt: TGTGCCGGACAGGCCGGAGACACCAGCTCCTACGAGCAGTACTTC
cdr3_aa: CAGQAGDTSSYEQYF
clone_size: NA
d_call: TRBD1
v_call: TRBV2
j_call: TRBJ2-7

cdr3_nt: TGTGCCGCGTCACCGGGACAGGGAAAAGAAAAACTGTTTTTT
cdr3_aa: CAASPGQGKEKLFF
clone_size: few
d_call: TRBD1
v_call: TRBV5-4
j_call: TRBJ1-4

cdr3_nt: TGTGCCACCGGTGACAGTTTAACCTCTTACGAGCAGTACTTC
cdr3_aa: CATGDSLTSYEQYF
clone_size: NA
d_call: NA
v_call: TRBV15
j_call: TRBJ2-7

cdr3_nt: TGTGCCTGGGGACAGCAGGTTGAAAAACTGTTTTTT
cdr3_aa: CAWGQQVEKLFF
clone_size: NA
d_call: NA
v_call: TRBV30
j_call: TRBJ1-4

cdr3_nt: TGTGCCAGCAGTGCCGCCTACGAGCAGTACTTC
cdr3_aa: CASSAAYEQYF
clone_size: NA
d_call: NA
v_call: TRBV6-1
j_call: TRBJ2-7

cdr3_nt: TGTGCCATCAGTCGGCGGAGTGCAGATACGCAGTATTTT
cdr3_aa: CAISRRSADTQYF
clone_size: NA
d_call: NA
v_call: TRBV10-3
j_call: TRBJ2-3

cdr3_nt: TGTGCCAGCACCCTCTGGGGGGAATACGAGCAGTACTTC
cdr3_aa: CASTLWGEYEQYF
clone_size: once
d_call: NA
v_call: TRBV7-9
j_call: TRBJ2-7

cdr3_nt: TGTGCCTGGAGTCTCGACAGGTCGTCCTACGAGCAGTACTTC
cdr3_aa: CAWSLDRSSYEQYF
clone_size: NA
d_call: NA
v_call: TRBV30
j_call: TRBJ2-7